Described below is a single TCR beta chain sequence and its context. What it binds is not known. V lost 4 bases and J lost 1; bases outside the gene matches: 6. The CDR3 runs 17 residues. Germline V gives CDR1 LGHDT, CDR2 YNNKEL (reference sequence). A quantity of about 0.45 to 1 ug RNA underwent reverse transcription using random hexamers. TCRdb re-analysed the immunoSEQ multiplex PCR reads in MiXCR, keeping a single row per CDR3 protein. In the table there are some 100,000 distinct CDR3 sequences, approximately 96% of which are singletons. The data derive from a study of CD8 T cells in Susac syndrome. Study-wide results and caveats: Only a relatively small number of individuals were included in the TCR sequencing and HLA analysis.

The V and J genes are TRBV3-1 and TRBJ2-5; 13 bases are a match to TRBD2. This receptor was obtained from a human donor in good health. The material sequenced was CD4+ T cells from PBMCs. CDR3 amino acids: CASSLRGTSGTQETQYF. For the CDR3, the DNA is TGTGCCAGCAGCCTCAGAGGGACTAGCGGGACCCAAGAGACCCAGTACTTC.